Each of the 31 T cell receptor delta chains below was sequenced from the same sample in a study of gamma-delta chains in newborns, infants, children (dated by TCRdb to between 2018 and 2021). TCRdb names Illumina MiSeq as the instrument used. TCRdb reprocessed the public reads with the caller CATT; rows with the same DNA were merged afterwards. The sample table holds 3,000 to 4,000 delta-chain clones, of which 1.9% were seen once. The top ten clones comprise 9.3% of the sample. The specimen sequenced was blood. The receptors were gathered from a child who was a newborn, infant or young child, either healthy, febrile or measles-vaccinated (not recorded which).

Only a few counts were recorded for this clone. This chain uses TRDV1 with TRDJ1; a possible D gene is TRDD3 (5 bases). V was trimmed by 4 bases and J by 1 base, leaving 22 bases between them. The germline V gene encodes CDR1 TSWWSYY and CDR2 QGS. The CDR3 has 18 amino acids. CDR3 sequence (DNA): TGTGCTCTTGGGGGCCAGGGAAGAGGAGGGATGAGCACCGATAAACTCATCTTT. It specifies CALGGQGRGGMSTDKLIF.

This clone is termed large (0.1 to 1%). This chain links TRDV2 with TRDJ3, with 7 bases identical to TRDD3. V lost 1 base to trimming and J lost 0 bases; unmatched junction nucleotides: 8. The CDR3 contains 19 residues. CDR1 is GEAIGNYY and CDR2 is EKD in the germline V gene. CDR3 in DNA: TGTGCCTGTGACACTTGGGGGACCCCCAGCTCCTGGGACACCCGACAGATGTTTTTC. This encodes CACDTWGTPSSWDTRQMFF.

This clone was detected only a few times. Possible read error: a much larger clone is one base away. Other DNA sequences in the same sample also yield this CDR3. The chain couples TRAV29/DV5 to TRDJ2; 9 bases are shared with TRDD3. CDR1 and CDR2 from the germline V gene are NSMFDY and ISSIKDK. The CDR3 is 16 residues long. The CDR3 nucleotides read TGTGCAGCAAGGGGAATTCCTACGGGGGATACAGCACAGCTCTTCTTT. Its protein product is CAARGIPTGDTAQLFF.

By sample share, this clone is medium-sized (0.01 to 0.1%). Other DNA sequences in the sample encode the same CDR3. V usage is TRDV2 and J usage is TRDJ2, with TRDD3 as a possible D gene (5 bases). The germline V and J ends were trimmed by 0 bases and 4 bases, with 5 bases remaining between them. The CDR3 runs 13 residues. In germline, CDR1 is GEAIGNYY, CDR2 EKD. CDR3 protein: CACDTWGTAQLFF. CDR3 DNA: TGTGCCTGTGACACCTGGGGGACAGCACAACTCTTCTTT.

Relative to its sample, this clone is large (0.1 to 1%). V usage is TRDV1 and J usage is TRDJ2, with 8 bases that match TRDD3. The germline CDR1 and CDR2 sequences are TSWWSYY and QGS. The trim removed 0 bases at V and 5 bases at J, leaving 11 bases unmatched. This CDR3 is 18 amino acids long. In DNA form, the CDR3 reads TGTGCTCTTGGGGAACTAGGGAGCTTGGTGGGGGATACAGCACAACTCTTCTTT. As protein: CALGELGSLVGDTAQLFF.

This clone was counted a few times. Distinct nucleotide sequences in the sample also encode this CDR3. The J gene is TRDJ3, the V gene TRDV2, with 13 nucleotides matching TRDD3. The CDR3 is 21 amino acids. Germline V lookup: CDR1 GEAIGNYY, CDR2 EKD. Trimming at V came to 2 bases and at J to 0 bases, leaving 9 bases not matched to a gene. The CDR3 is CACDKVLGDTRSSWDTRQMFF. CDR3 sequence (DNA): TGTGCCTGTGACAAAGTACTGGGGGATACGCGAAGCTCCTGGGACACCCGACAGATGTTTTTC.

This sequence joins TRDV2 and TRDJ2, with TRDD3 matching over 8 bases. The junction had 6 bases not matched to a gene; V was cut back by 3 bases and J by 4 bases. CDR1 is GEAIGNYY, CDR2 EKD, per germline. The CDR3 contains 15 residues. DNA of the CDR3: TGTGCCTGTGACTTACTGGGGGGGTCGACAGCACAACTCTTCTTT. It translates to CACDLLGGSTAQLFF.

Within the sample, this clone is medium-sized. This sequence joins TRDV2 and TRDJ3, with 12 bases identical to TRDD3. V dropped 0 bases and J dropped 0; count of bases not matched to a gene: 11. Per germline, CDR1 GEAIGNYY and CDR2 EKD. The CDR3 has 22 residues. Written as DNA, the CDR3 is TGTGCCTGTGACACCTTACTATCCCACTGGGGGATACACTCCTGGGACACCCGACAGATGTTTTTC. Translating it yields CACDTLLSHWGIHSWDTRQMFF.

In nucleotides, the CDR3 is TGTGCAGCAAGTACTGGGGGCCACTTAACCGATAAACTCATCTTT. This translates into CAASTGGHLTDKLIF. V and J are TRAV29/DV5 and TRDJ1, with 8 positions matching TRDD3. CDR1 is NSMFDY, CDR2 ISSIKDK, per germline. Trimming cost V 2 bases and J 2 bases; bases outside gene matches: 8. The CDR3 runs to 15 residues.

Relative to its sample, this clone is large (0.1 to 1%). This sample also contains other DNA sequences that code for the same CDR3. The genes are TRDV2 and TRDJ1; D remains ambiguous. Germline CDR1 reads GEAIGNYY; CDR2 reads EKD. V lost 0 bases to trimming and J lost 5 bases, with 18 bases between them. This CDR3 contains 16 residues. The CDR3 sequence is CACDTVSIRREDKLIF. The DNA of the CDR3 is TGTGCCTGTGACACCGTTTCTATCCGGCGGGAAGATAAACTCATCTTT.

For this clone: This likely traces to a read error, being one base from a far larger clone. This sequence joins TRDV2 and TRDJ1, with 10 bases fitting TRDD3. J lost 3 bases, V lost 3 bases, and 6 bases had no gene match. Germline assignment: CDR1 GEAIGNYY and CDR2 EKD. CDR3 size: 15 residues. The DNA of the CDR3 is TGTGCCTGTGACTACGGGGGGATACGCGCCGATAAACTCATCTTT. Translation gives CACDYGGIRADKLIF.

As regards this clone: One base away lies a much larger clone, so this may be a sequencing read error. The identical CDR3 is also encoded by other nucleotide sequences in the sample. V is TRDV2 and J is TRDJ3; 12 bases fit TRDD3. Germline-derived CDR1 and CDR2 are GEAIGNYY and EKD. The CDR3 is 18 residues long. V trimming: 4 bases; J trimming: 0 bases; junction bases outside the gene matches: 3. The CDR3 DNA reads TGTGCCTGTGATACTGGGGGATACAGCTCCTGGGACACCCGACAGATGTTTTTC. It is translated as CACDTGGYSSWDTRQMFF.

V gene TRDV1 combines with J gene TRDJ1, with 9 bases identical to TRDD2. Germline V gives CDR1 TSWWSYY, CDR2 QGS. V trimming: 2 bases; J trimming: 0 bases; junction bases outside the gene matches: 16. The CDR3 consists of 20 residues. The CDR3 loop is CALGEGTFLQRSPYTDKLIF. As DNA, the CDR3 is TGTGCTCTTGGGGAAGGAACCTTCCTACAACGTAGTCCGTACACCGATAAACTCATCTTT.

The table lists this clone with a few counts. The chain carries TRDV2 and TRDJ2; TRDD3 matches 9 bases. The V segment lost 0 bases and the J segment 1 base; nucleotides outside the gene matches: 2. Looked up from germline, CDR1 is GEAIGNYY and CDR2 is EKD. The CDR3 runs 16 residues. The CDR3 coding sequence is TGTGCCTGTGACACCGTGGGGGATATTTTGACAGCACAACTCTTCTTT. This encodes CACDTVGDILTAQLFF.

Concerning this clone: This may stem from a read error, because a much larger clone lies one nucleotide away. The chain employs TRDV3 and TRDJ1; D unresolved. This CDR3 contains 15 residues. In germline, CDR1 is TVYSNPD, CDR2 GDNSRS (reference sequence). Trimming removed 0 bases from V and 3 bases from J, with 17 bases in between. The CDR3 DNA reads TGTGCCTTTAGAATGAGGTTAAGGAATTCCGATAAACTCATCTTT. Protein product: CAFRMRLRNSDKLIF.

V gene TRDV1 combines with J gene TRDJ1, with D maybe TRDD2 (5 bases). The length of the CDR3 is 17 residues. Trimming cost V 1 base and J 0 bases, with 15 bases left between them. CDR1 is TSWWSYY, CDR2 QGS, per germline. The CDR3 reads CALGEPFPPIYTDKLIF. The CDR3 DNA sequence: TGTGCTCTTGGGGAACCGTTTCCTCCCATTTACACCGATAAACTCATCTTT.

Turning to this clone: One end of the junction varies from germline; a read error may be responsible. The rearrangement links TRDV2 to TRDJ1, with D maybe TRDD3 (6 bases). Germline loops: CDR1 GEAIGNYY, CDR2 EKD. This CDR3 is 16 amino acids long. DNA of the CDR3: TGTGCCCGTGACTTACTGGGCCCCAAGGGGGCCGATAAACTCATCTTT. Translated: CARDLLGPKGADKLIF.

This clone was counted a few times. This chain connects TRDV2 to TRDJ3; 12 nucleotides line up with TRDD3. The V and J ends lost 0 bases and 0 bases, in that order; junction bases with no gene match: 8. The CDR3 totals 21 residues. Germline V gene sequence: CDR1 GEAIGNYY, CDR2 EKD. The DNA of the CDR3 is TGTGCCTGTGACACCCCTGGGGGATACGAGGCGAGCTCCTGGGACACCCGACAGATGTTTTTC. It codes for CACDTPGGYEASSWDTRQMFF.

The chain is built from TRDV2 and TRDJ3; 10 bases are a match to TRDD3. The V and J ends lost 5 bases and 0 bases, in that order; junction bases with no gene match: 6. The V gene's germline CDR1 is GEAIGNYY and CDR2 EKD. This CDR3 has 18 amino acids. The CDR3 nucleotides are TGTGCCTGTGCTATGGGGGATACAAGCTCCTGGGACACCCGACAGATGTTTTTC. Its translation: CACAMGDTSSWDTRQMFF.

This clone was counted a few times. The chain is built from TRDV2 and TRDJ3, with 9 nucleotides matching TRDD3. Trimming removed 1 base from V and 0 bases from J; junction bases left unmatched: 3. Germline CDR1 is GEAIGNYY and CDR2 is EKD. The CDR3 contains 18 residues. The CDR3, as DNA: TGTGCCTGTGACACAGGGGGATACTACTCCTGGGACACCCGACAGATGTTTTTC. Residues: CACDTGGYYSWDTRQMFF.

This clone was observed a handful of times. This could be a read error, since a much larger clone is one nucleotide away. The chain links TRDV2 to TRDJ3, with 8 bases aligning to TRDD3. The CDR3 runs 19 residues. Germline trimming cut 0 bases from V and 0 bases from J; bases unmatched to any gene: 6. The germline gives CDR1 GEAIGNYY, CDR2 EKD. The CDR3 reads CACDTVPGDSSWDTRQMFF. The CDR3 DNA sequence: TGTGCCTGTGACACCGTACCGGGGGATAGCTCCTGGGACACCCGACAGATGTTTTTC.

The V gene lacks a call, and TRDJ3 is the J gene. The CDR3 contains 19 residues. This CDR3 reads CACDTRGLPFSWDTRQMFF. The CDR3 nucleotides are TGTGCCTGTGACACGAGAGGCCTACCCTTTTCCTGGGACACCCGACAGATGTTTTTC.

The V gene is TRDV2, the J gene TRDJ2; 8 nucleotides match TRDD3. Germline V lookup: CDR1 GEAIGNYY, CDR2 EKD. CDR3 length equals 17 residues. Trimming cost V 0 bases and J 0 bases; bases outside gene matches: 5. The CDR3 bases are TGTGCCTGTGACACCGTACTGGGGGCTTCTTTGACAGCACAACTCTTCTTT. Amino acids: CACDTVLGASLTAQLFF.

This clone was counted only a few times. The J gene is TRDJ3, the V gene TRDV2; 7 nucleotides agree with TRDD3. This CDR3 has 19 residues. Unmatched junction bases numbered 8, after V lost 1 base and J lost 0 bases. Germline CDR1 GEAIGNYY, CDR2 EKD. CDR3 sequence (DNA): TGTGCCTGTGACACTCTGGGGGCCACTAGCTCCTGGGACACCCGACAGATGTTTTTC. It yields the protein CACDTLGATSSWDTRQMFF.

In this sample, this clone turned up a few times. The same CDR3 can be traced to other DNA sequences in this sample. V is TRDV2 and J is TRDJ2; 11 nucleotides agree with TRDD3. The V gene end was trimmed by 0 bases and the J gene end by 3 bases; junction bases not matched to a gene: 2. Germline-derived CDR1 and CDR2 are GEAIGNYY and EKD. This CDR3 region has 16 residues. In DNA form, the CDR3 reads TGTGCCTGTGACACCCTGGGGGATACCATGACAGCACAACTCTTCTTT. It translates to CACDTLGDTMTAQLFF.

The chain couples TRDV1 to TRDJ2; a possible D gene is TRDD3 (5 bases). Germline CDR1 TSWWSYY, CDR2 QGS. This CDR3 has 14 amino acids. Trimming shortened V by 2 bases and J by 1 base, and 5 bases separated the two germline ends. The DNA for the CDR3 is TGTGCTCTTGGGGAAGGATATTTGACAGCACAACTCTTCTTT. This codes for CALGEGYLTAQLFF.

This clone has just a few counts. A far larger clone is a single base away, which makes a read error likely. Here the CDR3 reads CACGTGSGGYYTDKLIF. The CDR3 nucleotides read TGTGCCTGTGGCACCGGGAGTGGGGGATACTACACCGATAAACTCATCTTT. The chain recombines TRDV2 with TRDJ1; TRDD3 agrees at 10 bases. Germline V lookup: CDR1 GEAIGNYY, CDR2 EKD. This CDR3 is 17 amino acids long.

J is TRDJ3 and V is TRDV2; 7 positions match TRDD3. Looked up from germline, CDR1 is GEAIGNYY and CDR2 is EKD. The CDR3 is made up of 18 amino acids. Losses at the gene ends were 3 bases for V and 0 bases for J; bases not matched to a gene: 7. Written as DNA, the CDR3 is TGTGCCTGTGACCCCTGGGGGCCCGCCTCCTGGGACACCCGACAGATGTTTTTC. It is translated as CACDPWGPASWDTRQMFF.

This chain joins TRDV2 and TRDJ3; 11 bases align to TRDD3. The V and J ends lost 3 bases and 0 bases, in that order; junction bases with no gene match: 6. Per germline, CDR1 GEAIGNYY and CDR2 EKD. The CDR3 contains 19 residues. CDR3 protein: CACDLLLGDSSWDTRQMFF. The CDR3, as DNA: TGTGCCTGTGACTTACTACTGGGGGATAGCTCCTGGGACACCCGACAGATGTTTTTC.

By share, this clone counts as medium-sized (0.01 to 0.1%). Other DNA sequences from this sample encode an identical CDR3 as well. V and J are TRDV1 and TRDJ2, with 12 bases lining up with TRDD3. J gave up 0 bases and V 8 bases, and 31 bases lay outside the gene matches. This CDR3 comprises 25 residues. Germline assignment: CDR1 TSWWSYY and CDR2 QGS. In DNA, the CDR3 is TGTGCTCTTACTTTACCCTGGAATTTCCTACAAGTACTGGGGGATACCGGGGCTTTGACAGCACAACTCTTCTTT. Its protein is CALTLPWNFLQVLGDTGALTAQLFF.

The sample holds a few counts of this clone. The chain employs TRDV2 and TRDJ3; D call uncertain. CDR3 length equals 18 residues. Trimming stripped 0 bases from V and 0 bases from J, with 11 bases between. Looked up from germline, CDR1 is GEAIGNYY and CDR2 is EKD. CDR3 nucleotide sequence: TGTGCCTGTGACACCTGGAGGCCGAGCTCCTGGGACACCCGACAGATGTTTTTC. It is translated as CACDTWRPSSWDTRQMFF.